This T cell receptor (beta chain) was sequenced for a study of radiation and T cells in renal cell carcinoma. Study context: Nephrectomy followed 15 Gy stereotactic body radiation by 4 weeks. Study-wide results and limits: Pretreatment tumor biopsies were lacking, so baseline clonotypes are unknown.

Repertoires were generated with immunoSEQ multiplex PCR, while TCRdb's copy carries only in-frame clones and drops some. The sample has 130,000 to 150,000 clones; about 88% are singletons. Time point defined: baseline pretreatment blood. As for treatment: 15 Gy SBRT to primary tumor, nephrectomy 4 weeks later. After SBRT, blood was collected at 2 and 4 weeks, plus baseline. The tumor was a clear cell renal cell carcinoma. Notes on this clone: What it binds is unknown.

Germline trimming cut 3 bases from V and 1 base from J; bases unmatched to any gene: 9. This CDR3 comprises 18 residues. Germline CDR1 reads LNHDA; CDR2 reads SQIVND (reference sequence). The clonotype was recovered from a woman in her forties or fifties with renal cell carcinoma. The chain carries TRBV19 and TRBJ2-5; TRBD2 matches at 12 bases. Here the sequenced sample was blood, taken from a patient whose treatment included radiotherapy and nephrectomy. The CDR3 sequence: CASSIGLAGGKPQETQYF. The CDR3 DNA follows: TGTGCCAGTAGTATTGGGCTAGCGGGGGGGAAACCCCAAGAGACCCAGTACTTC.